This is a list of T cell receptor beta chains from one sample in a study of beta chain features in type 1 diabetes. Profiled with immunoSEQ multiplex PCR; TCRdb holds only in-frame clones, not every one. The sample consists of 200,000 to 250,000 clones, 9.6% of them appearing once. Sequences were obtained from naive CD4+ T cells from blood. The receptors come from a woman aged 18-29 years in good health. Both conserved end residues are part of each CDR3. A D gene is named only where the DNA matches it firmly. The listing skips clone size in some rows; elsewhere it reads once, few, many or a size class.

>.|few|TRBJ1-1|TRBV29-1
CSVGLQRLNTEAFF
TGCAGCGTTGGACTCCAACGGCTGAACACTGAAGCTTTCTTT
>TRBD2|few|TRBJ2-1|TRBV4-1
CASSQNREGGWNEQFF
TGCGCCAGCAGCCAAAACCGGGAGGGCGGTTGGAATGAGCAGTTCTTC
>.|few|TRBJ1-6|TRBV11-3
CASSLAENSPLHF
TGTGCCAGCAGCTTGGCAGAAAATTCACCCCTCCACTTT
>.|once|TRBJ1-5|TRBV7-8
CASSDTRTAMTKPQHF
TGTGCCAGCAGCGACACCCGGACTGCCATGACGAAGCCCCAGCATTTT
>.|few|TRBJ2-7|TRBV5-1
CASQQGTEQYF
TGCGCCAGCCAACAGGGAACCGAGCAGTACTTC
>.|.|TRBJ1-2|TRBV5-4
CASSERQGFFYGYTF
TGTGCCAGCAGCGAACGGCAGGGGTTTTTCTATGGCTACACCTTC
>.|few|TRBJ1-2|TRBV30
CAWHRDTENYGYTF
TGTGCCTGGCACCGGGACACCGAGAACTATGGCTACACCTTC
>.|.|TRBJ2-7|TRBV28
CASSLRQPPFYEQYF
TGTGCCAGCAGTTTACGACAGCCACCTTTCTACGAGCAGTACTTC
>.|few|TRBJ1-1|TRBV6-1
CASSLGLLNTEAFF
TGTGCCAGCAGTCTTGGACTTTTGAACACTGAAGCTTTCTTT
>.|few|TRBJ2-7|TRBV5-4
CASSFRGATLISYEQYF
TGTGCCAGCAGCTTCCGGGGGGCCACTCTGATTTCCTACGAGCAGTACTTC
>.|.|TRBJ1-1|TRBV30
CAWGQSNTEAFF
TGTGCCTGGGGACAGTCCAACACTGAAGCTTTCTTT
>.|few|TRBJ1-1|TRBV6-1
CATSLGLSNTEAFF
TGTGCCACCAGTCTAGGACTTTCGAACACTGAAGCTTTCTTT
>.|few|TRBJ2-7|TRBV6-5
CASSYSLPGLYEQYF
TGTGCCAGCAGTTACTCGTTGCCAGGATTGTACGAGCAGTACTTC
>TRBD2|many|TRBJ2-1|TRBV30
CAWSRGSSYNEQFF
TGTGCCTGGTCGCGGGGGAGCTCCTACAATGAGCAGTTCTTC
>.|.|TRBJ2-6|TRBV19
CASSIGVDNSGANVLTF
TGTGCCAGTAGTATAGGTGTGGACAACTCTGGGGCCAACGTCCTGACTTTC
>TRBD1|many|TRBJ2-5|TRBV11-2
CASSQLGQEEETQYF
TGTGCCAGCAGCCAACTTGGACAGGAGGAAGAGACCCAGTACTTC
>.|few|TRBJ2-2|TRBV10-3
CAISDRTPTGELFF
TGTGCCATCAGTGATCGGACACCCACCGGGGAGCTGTTTTTT
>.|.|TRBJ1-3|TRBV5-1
CASSLDGRDTIYF
TGCGCCAGCAGCTTGGATGGTCGGGACACCATATATTTT
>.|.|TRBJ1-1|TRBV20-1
CSARSSTEAFF
TGCAGTGCTAGGAGTTCGACTGAAGCTTTCTTT
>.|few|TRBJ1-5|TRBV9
CASSVGAGGLSQPQHF
TGTGCCAGCAGCGTAGGTGCGGGGGGCCTTAGCCAGCCCCAGCATTTT
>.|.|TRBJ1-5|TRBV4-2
CASSQDEQGMGHSNQPQHF
TGTGCCAGCAGCCAAGATGAACAGGGTATGGGACATAGCAATCAGCCCCAGCATTTT
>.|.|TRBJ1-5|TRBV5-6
CASSLDRRQPQHF
TGTGCCAGCAGCTTGGACAGGCGGCAGCCCCAGCATTTT
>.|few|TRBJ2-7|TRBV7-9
CASSFSSYEQYF
TGTGCCAGCAGTTTCTCCTCCTACGAGCAGTACTTC
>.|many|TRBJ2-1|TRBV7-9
CASSLGQYNEQFF
TGTGCCAGCAGCTTAGGACAGTACAATGAGCAGTTCTTC
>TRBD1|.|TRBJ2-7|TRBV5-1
CASSLQGRAYEQYF
TGCGCCAGCAGCTTACAGGGGCGTGCCTACGAGCAGTACTTC
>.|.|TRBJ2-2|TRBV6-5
CASSYFLRGTGELFF
TGTGCCAGCAGTTACTTCCTCAGGGGCACCGGGGAGCTGTTTTTT
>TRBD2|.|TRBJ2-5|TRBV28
CASSGTSVRGTQYF
TGTGCCAGCAGTGGGACTAGCGTGCGCGGGACCCAGTACTTC
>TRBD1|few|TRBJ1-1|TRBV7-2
CASSLPRGTANTEAFF
TGTGCCAGCAGCCTCCCCCGGGGGACAGCGAACACTGAAGCTTTCTTT
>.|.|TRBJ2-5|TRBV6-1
CASSDRIPETQYF
TGTGCCAGCAGTGATCGTATCCCGGAGACCCAGTACTTC
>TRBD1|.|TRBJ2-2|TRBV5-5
CASRHRDRDTGELFF
TGTGCCAGCAGACACCGGGACAGGGACACCGGGGAGCTGTTTTTT
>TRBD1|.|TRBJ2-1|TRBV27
CASRTWTGGTITNEQFF
TGTGCCAGCAGAACCTGGACAGGGGGTACGATTACCAATGAGCAGTTCTTC
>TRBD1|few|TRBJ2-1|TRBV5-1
CASSLRQGNGNEQFF
TGCGCCAGCAGCCTACGACAGGGGAACGGCAATGAGCAGTTCTTC
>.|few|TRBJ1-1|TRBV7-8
CASSHRREGNTEAFF
TGTGCCAGCAGCCACCGCAGGGAAGGGAACACTGAAGCTTTCTTT
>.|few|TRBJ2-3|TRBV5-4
CASSLASGAGTDTQYF
TGTGCCAGCAGCTTGGCCTCGGGAGCGGGCACAGATACGCAGTATTTT
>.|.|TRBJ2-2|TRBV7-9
CASSDPTGHKNTGELFF
TGTGCCAGCAGCGATCCTACGGGACACAAGAACACCGGGGAGCTGTTTTTT
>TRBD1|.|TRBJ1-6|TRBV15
CATAVLQGTTPLHF
TGTGCCACAGCAGTGTTACAGGGGACGACACCCCTCCACTTT
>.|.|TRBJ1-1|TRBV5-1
CASSPTGNTEAFF
TGCGCCAGCAGCCCGACAGGGAACACTGAAGCTTTCTTT
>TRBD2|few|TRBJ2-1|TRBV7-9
CASSLATLARTYNEQFF
TGTGCCAGCAGCTTAGCTACACTAGCGAGAACCTACAATGAGCAGTTCTTC
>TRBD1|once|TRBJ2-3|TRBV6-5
CASSSWDRADTQYF
TGTGCCAGCAGTTCCTGGGACAGGGCAGATACGCAGTATTTT
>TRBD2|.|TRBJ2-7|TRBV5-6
CASSFSGVGSYEQYF
TGTGCCAGCAGCTTTAGCGGGGTGGGCTCCTACGAGCAGTACTTC
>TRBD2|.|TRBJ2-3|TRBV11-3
CASSPGTSWSDTQYF
TGTGCCAGCAGCCCCGGGACTAGCTGGTCCGATACGCAGTATTTT
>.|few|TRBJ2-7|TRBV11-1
CASSLVDGGEQYF
TGTGCCAGCAGCTTAGTCGATGGAGGGGAGCAGTACTTC
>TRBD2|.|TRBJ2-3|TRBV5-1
CASSLGPLAGLTDTQYF
TGCGCCAGCAGCTTGGGACCGCTAGCGGGGCTCACAGATACGCAGTATTTT
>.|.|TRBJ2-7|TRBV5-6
CASSLPSGFYEQYF
TGTGCCAGCAGCTTGCCTTCGGGTTTCTACGAGCAGTACTTC
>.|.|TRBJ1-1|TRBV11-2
CASSFLRAQSNTEAFF
TGTGCCAGCAGCTTTTTGAGGGCACAGTCGAACACTGAAGCTTTCTTT
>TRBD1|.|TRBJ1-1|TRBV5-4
CASSPGQGLAEAFF
TGTGCCAGCAGCCCGGGACAGGGACTGGCTGAAGCTTTCTTT